Shown below are 21 T cell receptor beta chains from a single sample sequenced in a study of T cells in localized non-small cell lung cancer. Here immunoSEQ multiplex PCR was the method, and the copy in TCRdb shows in-frame clones only, minus some. The table includes 55,000 to 65,000 clones, about 90% detected once. Specimen: peripheral blood, collected before any cancer treatment. Source of these receptors: a man aged 35 to 70 with stage I squamous cell lung carcinoma.

The CDR3 nucleotides read TGCGCCAGCAGCTTGGGCGCTAGCGGGAACACCGGGGAGCTGTTTTTT. Amino acids: CASSLGASGNTGELFF. The chain combines TRBV5-1 with TRBJ2-2, with 7 bases aligning to TRBD2. Germline values: CDR1 SGHRS, CDR2 YFSETQ. V lost 0 bases to trimming and J lost 1 base; unmatched junction nucleotides: 3. The CDR3 consists of 16 residues.

CDR3 in amino acids: CATQPSRSYGYTF. The CDR3 DNA is TGTGCCACCCAACCTAGCAGATCCTATGGCTACACCTTC. The J gene is TRBJ1-2, the V gene TRBV19; D gene unclear. CDR3 length equals 13 residues. Germline V gene lookup returns CDR1 LNHDA and CDR2 SQIVND (reference sequence). Trimming stripped 10 bases from V and 4 bases from J, with 16 bases between.

This chain connects TRBV19 to TRBJ2-1; D gene unclear. Germline V gene data show CDR1 as LNHDA and CDR2 as SQIVND (reference sequence). The length of the CDR3 is 14 residues. The ends were cut back, 3 bases at V and 10 bases at J, with 16 bases in the middle. CDR3 loop: CASSIAPAAPEQFF. In DNA, the CDR3 is TGTGCCAGTAGTATTGCGCCGGCAGCCCCCGAGCAGTTCTTC.

The rearrangement links TRBV18 to TRBJ2-3, with unresolved D. With 3 bases removed from V and 6 bases from J, the gap between germline ends came to 13 bases. This CDR3 region has 14 residues. Germline V lookup: CDR1 KGHSH, CDR2 LQKENI. CDR3 loop: CASSPGWGRDTQYF. Written as DNA, the CDR3 is TGTGCCAGCTCACCGGGCTGGGGTAGGGATACGCAGTATTTT.

The V and J genes are TRBV2 and TRBJ2-1; D might be TRBD2 (5 bases). The germline gives CDR1 SNHLY, CDR2 FYNNEI. Trimming stripped 1 base from V and 8 bases from J, with 15 bases between. This CDR3 comprises 15 residues. The CDR3 DNA sequence: TGTGCCAGCAGTGAAGACCGGGCAGGAGGCTATGAGCAGTTCTTC. This translates into CASSEDRAGGYEQFF. The complete variable domain, with remaining parts taken from reference TRBV2 and TRBJ2-1, reads EPEVTQTPSHQVTQMGQEVILRCVPISNHLYFYWYRQILGQKVEFLVSFYNNEISEKSEIFDDQFSVERPDGSNFTLKIRSTKLEDSAMYFCASSEDRAGGYEQFFGPGTRLTVL.

This clone was recorded a few times. The chain uses TRBV7-2 and TRBJ2-7, with D tentatively TRBD1 (6 bases). CDR3 size: 15 residues. With 6 bases removed from V and 0 bases from J, the gap between germline ends came to 15 bases. Germline CDR1 is SGHTA and CDR2 is FQGNSA. CDR3 nucleotides: TGTGCCAGCAGATTGACAGGCCTTAGCTCCTACGAGCAGTACTTC. Translation gives CASRLTGLSSYEQYF.

The chain carries TRBV6-6 and TRBJ2-1; D gene unclear. CDR1 MNHNY and CDR2 SVGAGI come from the germline V gene (reference sequence). The CDR3 length is 13 residues. V lost 5 bases to trimming and J lost 3 bases, with 8 bases between them. The CDR3 region is CASSGQHYNEQFF. CDR3 in DNA: TGTGCCAGCAGTGGCCAGCACTACAATGAGCAGTTCTTC.

CDR3 bases: TGCGCCAGCAGCCCACAGCCGAACAGGGAAAGCACTGAAGCTTTCTTT. As protein: CASSPQPNRESTEAFF. This chain joins TRBV5-1 and TRBJ1-1; a possible D gene is TRBD1 (6 bases). Germline V lookup: CDR1 SGHRS, CDR2 YFSETQ. With 4 bases removed from V and 4 bases from J, the gap between germline ends came to 20 bases. CDR3 length: 16 residues.

The chain combines TRBV7-2 with TRBJ2-1; D unclear. V was pared by 1 base and J by 7 bases, with 11 bases between. The CDR3 spans 14 residues. The germline gives CDR1 SGHTA, CDR2 FQGNSA. The CDR3 loop reads CASSLVPSGNEQFF. CDR3 bases: TGTGCCAGCAGCTTAGTCCCCAGTGGGAATGAGCAGTTCTTC.

This clone was seen once. V usage is TRBV19 and J usage is TRBJ2-2; D might be TRBD2 (6 bases). Germline loops: CDR1 LNHDA, CDR2 SQIVND (reference sequence). The CDR3 extends over 13 amino acids. V was trimmed by 5 bases and J by 8 bases, leaving 12 bases between them. The CDR3 DNA is TGTGCCAGTAGTGCGGGGTATTCGGGGGAGCTGTTTTTT. Protein product: CASSAGYSGELFF.

This sequence joins TRBV28 and TRBJ1-1, with a possible D match to TRBD1 (5 bases). CDR1 is MDHEN and CDR2 is SYDVKM in the germline V gene. Trimming left V 9 bases short and J 2 bases short, with 10 bases between. This CDR3 comprises 12 residues. The CDR3 nucleotides read TGTGCCAGATTCAGGGTAAACACTGAAGCTTTCTTT. Encoded protein: CARFRVNTEAFF.

Points on this clone: The same CDR3 can be traced to other DNA sequences in this sample. The V gene is TRBV6-5, the J gene TRBJ2-1, with D perhaps matching TRBD1 or TRBD2 (5 bases each). Germline CDR1 reads MNHEY; CDR2 reads SVGAGI. The V gene lost 2 bases and the J gene lost 7 bases, with 9 bases spanning the gap. CDR3 size: 13 residues. CDR3 nucleotide sequence: TGTGCCAGCAGTTACGGGGGTGGGAATGAGCAGTTCTTC. Protein sequence: CASSYGGGNEQFF.

In its sample, this clone was seen once. J is TRBJ2-3 and V is TRBV11-2; no reliable D call. V was pared by 5 bases and J by 5 bases, with 11 bases between. CDR1 and CDR2 from the germline V gene are SGHAT and FQNNGV. This CDR3 comprises 13 residues. The CDR3 reads CASSLLRRDTQYF. CDR3 bases: TGTGCCAGCAGCCTACTCCGGAGAGATACGCAGTATTTT.

This clone was recorded once. The genes are TRBV5-4 and TRBJ1-1; D possibly corresponds to TRBD1 (6 bases). CDR1 is SGHNT and CDR2 is YYREEE in the germline V gene (reference sequence). V gave up 4 bases and J gave up 3 bases, with 13 bases separating them. The CDR3 totals 14 residues. CDR3 nucleotide sequence: TGTGCCAGCAGCCATACCAGGGGAGACACTGAAGCTTTCTTT. This sequence encodes CASSHTRGDTEAFF.

The V call is TRBV5-6, the J call TRBJ1-2; 7 bases map to TRBD1. Germline CDR1 SGHDT, CDR2 YYEEEE. The J segment lost 4 bases and the V segment lost 4 bases, leaving 13 bases of the junction unmatched. CDR3 length equals 16 residues. The CDR3 nucleotides are TGTGCCAGCAGCGCACGACAGGGTACGGTAGTCTATGGCTACACCTTC. Protein sequence: CASSARQGTVVYGYTF.

This rearrangement joins TRBV7-2 to TRBJ2-7; D unclear. Deletions cut 3 bases from V and 0 bases from J, with 0 bases between. The CDR3 totals 11 residues. The V gene's germline CDR1 is SGHTA and CDR2 FQGNSA. The CDR3, as DNA: TGTGCCAGCAGCTTCTCCTACGAGCAGTACTTC. Amino acid sequence: CASSFSYEQYF. Using reference TRBV7-2 and TRBJ2-7 for the parts outside the CDR3, the full variable domain is GAGVSQSPSNKVTEKGKDVELRCDPISGHTALYWYRQSLGQGLEFLIYFQGNSAPDKSGLPSDRFSAERTGGSVSTLTIQRTQQEDSAVYLCASSFSYEQYFGPGTRLTVT.

The chain has TRBV6-5 and TRBJ2-7; tentative D call: TRBD2 (6 bases). The germline V and J ends were trimmed by 2 bases and 8 bases, with 7 bases remaining between them. Germline V CDR1 and CDR2: MNHEY, SVGAGI. The length of the CDR3 is 11 residues. The chain's CDR3 is CASSYAGKQYF. CDR3 coding DNA: TGTGCCAGCAGTTACGCGGGGAAGCAGTACTTC.

The chain is built from TRBV6-5 and TRBJ2-7; possibly TRBD1 for D (5 bases). Germline CDR1 and CDR2: MNHEY and SVGAGI. The CDR3 is 12 residues long. V dropped 4 bases and J dropped 5 bases, with 9 bases sitting between them. This CDR3 is CASSSQGDEQYF. Here the CDR3 DNA reads TGTGCCAGCAGTTCCCAGGGTGACGAGCAGTACTTC.

The rearrangement uses TRBV12-5 and TRBJ2-3; a possible D gene is TRBD1 (6 bases). V was trimmed by 4 bases and J by 0 bases, leaving 17 bases between them. This CDR3 contains 17 residues. Looked up from germline, CDR1 is LGHNT and CDR2 is FRNRAP. This chain's CDR3 is CASGSDVWGQSTDTQYF. CDR3 sequence (DNA): TGTGCTAGTGGTTCGGATGTCTGGGGGCAAAGCACAGATACGCAGTATTTT.

The chain combines TRBV7-9 with TRBJ2-7, with D possibly being TRBD2 (6 bases). Germline CDR1 reads SEHNR; CDR2 reads FQNEAQ (reference sequence). This CDR3 is 16 amino acids long. Trimming stripped 1 base from V and 0 bases from J, with 13 bases between. The CDR3 DNA is TGTGCCAGCAGCTTAGAGGTACACGGGAGCTCCTACGAGCAGTACTTC. Protein product: CASSLEVHGSSYEQYF. The variable domain in full, with the rest retrieved from reference TRBV7-9 and TRBJ2-7, is DTGVSQNPRHKITKRGQNVTFRCDPISEHNRLYWYRQTLGQGPEFLTYFQNEAQLEKSRLLSDRFSAERPKGSFSTLEIQRTEQGDSAMYLCASSLEVHGSSYEQYFGPGTRLTVT.

This clone is a singleton in its sample. The rearrangement joins TRBV18 to TRBJ1-6; D is undetermined. This CDR3 contains 15 residues. Germline assignment: CDR1 KGHSH and CDR2 LQKENI. V was shortened by 1 base and J by 8 bases, with 12 bases between the two germline ends. This chain's CDR3 is CASSPLDPSDSPLHF. The CDR3 DNA sequence: TGTGCCAGCTCACCACTGGACCCATCGGATTCACCCCTCCACTTT.